This entry describes one TCR beta chain. Germline CDR1 reads SGHTA; CDR2 reads FQGNSA. This CDR3 region has 15 residues. Trimming removed 3 bases at V and 1 base at J, with 10 bases between. This sample was taken from a study of blood T cell repertoires in COVID-19. Across the study: Acute-phase and convalescent COVID-19 samples originated in the United States, Italy and Spain. PBMCs, B-cell-depleted T cells, or T cells were the source of the cDNA or gDNA that made up the material.

Original processing notes: Amplification of reference gene primers provided the estimated nucleated cell counts. The assay was immunoSEQ multiplex PCR, and TCRdb's table has in-frame clones only and misses some. The DNA was the basis for D and trimming; V, J and clone size are from that table. Seen here are about 160,000 clones, over 65% observed once, and the top ten hold about 7.8%. Source material: peripheral blood. This chain connects TRBV7-2 to TRBJ1-5; D remains unclear. The source of this sequence is a man aged 60-69 years with acute or convalescent COVID-19. The CDR3 loop reads CASSLNIWSNQPQHF. CDR3 coding DNA: TGTGCCAGCAGCTTGAACATCTGGAGCAATCAGCCCCAGCATTTT.